This T cell receptor (beta chain) was recovered during a study of blood T cell repertoires in COVID-19 (dated by TCRdb to the early 2020s). With respect to the entire study: Collaborator samples came from the United States, Italy and Spain and covered acute and convalescent phases of COVID-19. The material from the prospective study consisted of cDNA or gDNA derived from T cells, B-cell-depleted T cells, or PBMCs. Subjects who had been exposed to COVID-19, were actively infected with it, or had recovered from it provided the deeply sampled blood TCRbeta repertoires that made up the dataset. The repertoires were released in a freely available public database intended as a resource for research on the immune response to SARS-CoV-2. Samples were obtained from the ongoing ImmuneRACE study (first 160 participants) and from some 1,300 subjects provided by 6 global collaborators. Sample metadata almost always included a de-identified subject ID, COVID-19 status, age in years and sex. Where HLA class I and class II types were available, the types were taken from metadata supplied by the sample provider, not from assay-based typing. Study-wide findings and limitations: How much clinical and demographic metadata was included differed by source and by participant, and the metadata was provided uncurated.

TCRbeta CDR3 regions were amplified from genomic DNA using the immunoSEQ Assay, a bias-controlled multiplex PCR. Under the source paper's analysis protocol: Nucleated cell counts per sample were estimated from amplification of reference gene primers within the assay. Sequence reads were collapsed and filtered to measure the absolute abundance of every unique TCRbeta CDR3 rearrangement. For each sample, productive Simpson clonality was calculated by taking the square root of Simpson's diversity index across productive rearrangements. Sourced from immuneACCESS, this table was stored by TCRdb with only in-frame sequences that have V and J called. A share of the clones is absent; for the studies checked, an unresolved V gene accounts for under half, and the remainder has no known explanation. V and J calls and clone size are those listed in that table; D and trimming were worked out from the DNA. In all, the sample holds roughly 100,000 clones, and 78% of those were seen once. The ten largest clones take up around 9.8% of the sample.

As regards this clone: Its antigen is still unknown. The record has no base qualities; no much larger clone is one base away.

From cysteine to phenylalanine, the CDR3 is 15 amino acids long. The kept DNA is CDR3 alone, 45 bases in frame from the first base. CDR1 and CDR2, looked up from the germline V gene (reference sequence), are LNHDA and SQIVND. V was cut back by 4 bases and J by 3 bases, leaving a gap of 15 bases between them. The collaborating institutions used their own protocols to collect whole blood in K2EDTA tubes. Collaborator samples were shipped for TCRbeta analysis as frozen whole blood, isolated PBMCs, or DNA extracted from either sample type. The rearrangement combines TRBV19 with TRBJ2-5, and perhaps TRBD1 as D gene, on 5 matching bases. The TCR sequence derives from a man in his sixties with active or convalescent COVID-19. The source material was peripheral blood. The bases are TGTGCCAGTAGTACCCTTGGGGCAGGAAAAGAGACCCAGTACTTC. Its protein is CASSTLGAGKETQYF.